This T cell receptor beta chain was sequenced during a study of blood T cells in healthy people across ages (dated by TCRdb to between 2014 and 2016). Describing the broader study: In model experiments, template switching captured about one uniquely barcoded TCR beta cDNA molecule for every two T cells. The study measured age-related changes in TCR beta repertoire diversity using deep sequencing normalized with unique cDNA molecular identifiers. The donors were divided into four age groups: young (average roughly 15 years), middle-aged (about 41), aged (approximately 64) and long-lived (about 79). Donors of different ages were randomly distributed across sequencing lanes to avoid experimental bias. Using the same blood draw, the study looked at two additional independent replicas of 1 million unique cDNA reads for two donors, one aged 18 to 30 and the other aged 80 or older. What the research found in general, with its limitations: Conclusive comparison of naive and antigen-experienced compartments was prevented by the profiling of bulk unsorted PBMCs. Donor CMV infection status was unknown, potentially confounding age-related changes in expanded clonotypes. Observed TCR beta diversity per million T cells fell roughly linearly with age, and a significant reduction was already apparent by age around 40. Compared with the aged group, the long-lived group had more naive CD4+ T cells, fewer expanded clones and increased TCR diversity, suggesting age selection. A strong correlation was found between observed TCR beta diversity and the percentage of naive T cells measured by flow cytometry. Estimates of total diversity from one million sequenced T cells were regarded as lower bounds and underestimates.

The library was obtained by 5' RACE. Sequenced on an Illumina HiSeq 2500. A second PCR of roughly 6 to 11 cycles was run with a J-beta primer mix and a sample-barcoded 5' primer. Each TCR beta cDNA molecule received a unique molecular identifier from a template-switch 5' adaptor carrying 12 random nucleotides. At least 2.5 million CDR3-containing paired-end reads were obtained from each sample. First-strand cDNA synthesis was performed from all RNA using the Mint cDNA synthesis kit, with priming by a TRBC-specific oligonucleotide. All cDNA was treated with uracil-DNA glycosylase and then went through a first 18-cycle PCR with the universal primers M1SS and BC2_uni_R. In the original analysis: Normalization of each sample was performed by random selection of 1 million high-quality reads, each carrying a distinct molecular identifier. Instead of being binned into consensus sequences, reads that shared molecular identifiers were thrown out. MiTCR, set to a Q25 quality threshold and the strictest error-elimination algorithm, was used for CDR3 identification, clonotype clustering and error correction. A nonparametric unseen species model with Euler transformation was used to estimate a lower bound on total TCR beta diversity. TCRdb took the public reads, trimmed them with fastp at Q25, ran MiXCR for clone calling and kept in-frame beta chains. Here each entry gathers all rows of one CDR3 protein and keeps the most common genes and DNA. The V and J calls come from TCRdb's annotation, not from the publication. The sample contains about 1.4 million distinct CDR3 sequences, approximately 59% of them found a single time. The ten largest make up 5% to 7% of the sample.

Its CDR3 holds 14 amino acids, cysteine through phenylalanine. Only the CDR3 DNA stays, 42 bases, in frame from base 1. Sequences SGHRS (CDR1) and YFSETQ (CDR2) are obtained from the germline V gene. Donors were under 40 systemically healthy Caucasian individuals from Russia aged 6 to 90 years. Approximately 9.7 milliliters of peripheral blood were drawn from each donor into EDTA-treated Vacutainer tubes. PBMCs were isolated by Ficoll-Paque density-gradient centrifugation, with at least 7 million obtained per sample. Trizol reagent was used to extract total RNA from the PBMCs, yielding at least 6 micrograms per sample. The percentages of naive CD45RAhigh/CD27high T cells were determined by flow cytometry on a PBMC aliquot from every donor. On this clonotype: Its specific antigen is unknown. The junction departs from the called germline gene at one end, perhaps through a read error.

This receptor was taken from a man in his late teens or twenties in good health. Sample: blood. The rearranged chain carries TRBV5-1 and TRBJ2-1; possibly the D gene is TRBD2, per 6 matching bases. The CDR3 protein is CVSSSRGPGDEQFF. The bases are TGCGTCAGCAGCTCGCGGGGCCCTGGAGATGAGCAGTTCTTC.